This TCR beta chain appears in the sequencing data of a study of OX40 agonist ivuxolimab in advanced cancers. The repertoire was sequenced with immunoSEQ multiplex PCR; TCRdb's copy has only in-frame clones and lacks some. The sample has 35,000 to 45,000 clones; 82% are singletons. Exclusion of a patient followed from autoimmune disease history or systemic immunosuppression. Trimming removed 2 bases from V and 4 bases from J; junction bases left unmatched: 2. This CDR3 spans 14 amino acids. Germline CDR1 reads MDHEN; CDR2 reads SYDVKM. The source material was CD4+ or CD8+ T cells sorted from blood, sampled in a trial of the OX40 agonist ivuxolimab. This sequence joins TRBV28 and TRBJ1-5; 7 nucleotides match TRBD1. The receptor comes from an adult with an advanced solid tumor such as melanoma, head and neck, liver or kidney cancer. CDR3 protein: CASSLNRGNQPQHF. The CDR3 DNA reads as TGTGCCAGCAGTTTAAACAGGGGTAATCAGCCCCAGCATTTT.